This T cell receptor beta chain comes out of a study of beta chain features in type 1 diabetes. Study summary: The samples had about 110,000,000 sorted cells examined in all.

V was shortened by 1 base and J by 5 bases, with 6 bases between the two germline ends. This CDR3 contains 13 residues. The authors reverse transcribed all of the isolated RNA, so sequencing captured expressed TCRB transcripts. Libraries were prepared by immunoSEQ multiplex PCR; TCRdb keeps only in-frame clonotypes and omits some of them. The sample records 200,000 to 250,000 clones, 25% to 35% being singletons. Every donor had blood drawn once into heparin, around 120 mL on average. Cell sorting via CD45RO/CCR7/CD25/CD127/CD95/CD27 was performed to obtain CD4+ naive, central memory, regulatory and stem cell-like memory cells.

Input material: central memory CD4+ T cells from blood. This chain connects TRBV23-1 to TRBJ1-5; no firm D call. TRBV23-1 falls under the ORF class, with uncertain function. This TCR was recovered from a man in his thirties or forties in good health. CDR3 sequence (DNA): TGCGCCAGCAGTCAATACATGGATCAGCCCCAGCATTTT. Protein product: CASSQYMDQPQHF.